This TCR beta chain was retrieved from a study of control samples from healthy donors and cancer patients. V lost 4 bases to trimming and J lost 5 bases, with 8 bases between them. Looked up from germline, CDR1 is SGHTA and CDR2 is FQGTGA. The CDR3 is 12 residues long. Clones were sequenced by immunoSEQ multiplex PCR, and TCRdb holds only the in-frame ones, with some missing. The sample holds about 160,000 clones, about 90% seen once. The clonotype was recovered from a man younger than 45 in good health. Input material: blood. The chain combines TRBV7-3 with TRBJ2-5; D is undetermined. The CDR3 DNA reads as TGTGCCAGCAGCTCCAACGCGGAGACCCAGTACTTC. The encoded protein is CASSSNAETQYF.